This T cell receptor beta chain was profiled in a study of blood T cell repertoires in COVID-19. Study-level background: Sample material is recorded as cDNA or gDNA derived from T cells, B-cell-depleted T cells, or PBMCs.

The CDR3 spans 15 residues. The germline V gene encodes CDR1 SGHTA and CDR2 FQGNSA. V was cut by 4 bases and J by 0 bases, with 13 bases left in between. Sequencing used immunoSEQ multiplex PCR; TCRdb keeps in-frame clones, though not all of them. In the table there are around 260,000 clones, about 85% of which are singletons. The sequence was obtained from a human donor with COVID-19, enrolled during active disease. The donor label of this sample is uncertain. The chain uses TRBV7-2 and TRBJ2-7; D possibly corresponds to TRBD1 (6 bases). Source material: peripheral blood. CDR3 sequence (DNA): TGTGCCAGCAGCTCGAACACAGGGAACTCCTACGAGCAGTACTTC. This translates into CASSSNTGNSYEQYF.